This T cell receptor (beta chain) was retrieved from a study of blood T cells in healthy people across ages. The study's findings and limits: Per million T cells, the diversity of TCR beta decreased roughly linearly as age advanced.

The second PCR ran about 6 to 12 cycles with a sample-barcoded 5' primer and J-beta primers. TCRdb passed the 5' RACE reads through MiXCR, listing each CDR3 protein once. This table holds some 760,000 distinct CDR3 sequences, roughly 25% found once. Turning to this clonotype: Its antigen is unidentified.

Researchers collected around 10 milliliters of peripheral blood from every single donor. Germline CDR1 reads MDHEN; CDR2 reads SYDVKM. The CDR3 contains 14 residues. V was shortened by 5 bases and J by 0 bases, with 8 bases between the two germline ends. The sample was also linked to a second study, of T cells of mothers and their children. This second study says: All RNA that had been extracted was used for cDNA synthesis at roughly 1.6 ug per 15 ul.

This chain uses TRBV28 with TRBJ1-5; no clear D. The receptor was derived from a boy aged 10-17 years in good health. Input material: blood. For the CDR3, the DNA is TGTGCCAGCAGTCTCCCGGATAGCAATCAGCCCCAGCATTTT. Amino acid sequence: CASSLPDSNQPQHF.